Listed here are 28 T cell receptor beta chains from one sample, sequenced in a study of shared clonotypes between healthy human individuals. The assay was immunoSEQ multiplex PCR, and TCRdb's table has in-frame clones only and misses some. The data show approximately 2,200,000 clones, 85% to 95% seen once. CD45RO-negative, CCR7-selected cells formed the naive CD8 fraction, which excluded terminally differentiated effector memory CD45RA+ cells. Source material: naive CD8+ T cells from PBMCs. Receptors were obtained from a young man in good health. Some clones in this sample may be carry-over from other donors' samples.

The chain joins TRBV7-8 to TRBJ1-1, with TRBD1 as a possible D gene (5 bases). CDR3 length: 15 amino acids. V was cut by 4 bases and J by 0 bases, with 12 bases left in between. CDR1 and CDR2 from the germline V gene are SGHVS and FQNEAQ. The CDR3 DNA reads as TGTGCCAGCAGCTCGACTAGACAGATGAACACTGAAGCTTTCTTT. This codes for CASSSTRQMNTEAFF.

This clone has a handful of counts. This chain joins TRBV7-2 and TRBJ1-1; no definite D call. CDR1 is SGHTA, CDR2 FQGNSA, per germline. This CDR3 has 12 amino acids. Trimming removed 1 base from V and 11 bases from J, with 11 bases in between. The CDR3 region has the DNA TGTGCCAGCAGCTTAGAGTCTCCGCGGGCTTTCTTT. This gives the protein CASSLESPRAFF.

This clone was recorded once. CDR3 residues: CASSLRGPIYEQYF. DNA of the CDR3: TGTGCCAGCAGTTTGCGCGGACCCATCTACGAGCAGTACTTC. The chain employs TRBV28 and TRBJ2-7; D unresolved. The V end was cut by 3 bases, the J end by 3 bases, with 12 bases between. This CDR3 has 14 amino acids. Germline values: CDR1 MDHEN, CDR2 SYDVKM.

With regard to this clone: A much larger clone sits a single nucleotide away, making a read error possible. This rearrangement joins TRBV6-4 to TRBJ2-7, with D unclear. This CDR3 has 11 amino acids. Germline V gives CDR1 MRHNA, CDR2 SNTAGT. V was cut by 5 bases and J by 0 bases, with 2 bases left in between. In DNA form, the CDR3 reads TGTGCCAGCAGTCCCTCCTACGAGCAGTACTTC. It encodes CASSPSYEQYF.

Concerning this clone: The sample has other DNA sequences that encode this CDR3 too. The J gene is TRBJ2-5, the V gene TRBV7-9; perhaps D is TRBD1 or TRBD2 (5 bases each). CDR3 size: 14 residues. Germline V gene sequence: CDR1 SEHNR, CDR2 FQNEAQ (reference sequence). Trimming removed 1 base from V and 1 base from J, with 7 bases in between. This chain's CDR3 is CASSLVGGQETQYF. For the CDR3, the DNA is TGTGCCAGCAGCTTAGTTGGGGGCCAAGAGACCCAGTACTTC. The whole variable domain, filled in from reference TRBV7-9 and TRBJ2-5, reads DTGVSQNPRHKITKRGQNVTFRCDPISEHNRLYWYRQTLGQGPEFLTYFQNEAQLEKSRLLSDRFSAERPKGSFSTLEIQRTEQGDSAMYLCASSLVGGQETQYFGPGTRLLVL.

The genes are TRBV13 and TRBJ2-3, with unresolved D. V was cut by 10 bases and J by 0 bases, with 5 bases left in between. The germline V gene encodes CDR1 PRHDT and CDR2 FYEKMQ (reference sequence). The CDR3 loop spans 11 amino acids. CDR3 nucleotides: TGTGCCACAAGGAGCACAGATACGCAGTATTTT. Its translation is CATRSTDTQYF.

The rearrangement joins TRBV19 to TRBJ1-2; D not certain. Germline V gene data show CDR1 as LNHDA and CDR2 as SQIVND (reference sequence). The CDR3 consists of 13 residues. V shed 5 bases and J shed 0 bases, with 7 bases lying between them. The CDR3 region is CASSYRSNYGYTF. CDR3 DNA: TGTGCCAGTAGTTACAGATCTAACTATGGCTACACCTTC.

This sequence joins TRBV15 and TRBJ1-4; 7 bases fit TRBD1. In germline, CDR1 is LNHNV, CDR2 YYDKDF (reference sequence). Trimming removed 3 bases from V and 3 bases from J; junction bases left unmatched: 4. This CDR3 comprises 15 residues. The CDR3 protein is CATSSDRVSNEKLFF. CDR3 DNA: TGTGCCACCAGCAGTGACAGGGTTTCTAATGAAAAACTGTTTTTT.

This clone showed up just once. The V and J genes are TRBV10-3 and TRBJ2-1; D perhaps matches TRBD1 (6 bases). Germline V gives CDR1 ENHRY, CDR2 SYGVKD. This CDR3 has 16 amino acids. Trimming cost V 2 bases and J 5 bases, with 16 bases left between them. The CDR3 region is CAISEVVGQPDNEQFF. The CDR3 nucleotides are TGTGCCATCAGTGAGGTTGTCGGACAGCCCGACAATGAGCAGTTCTTC.

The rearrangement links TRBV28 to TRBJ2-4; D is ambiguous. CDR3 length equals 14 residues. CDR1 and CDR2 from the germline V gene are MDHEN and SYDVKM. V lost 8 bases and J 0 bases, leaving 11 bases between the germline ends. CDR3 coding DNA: TGTGCCAGCGCTAACACGGTAGCCAAAAACATTCAGTACTTC. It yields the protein CASANTVAKNIQYF.

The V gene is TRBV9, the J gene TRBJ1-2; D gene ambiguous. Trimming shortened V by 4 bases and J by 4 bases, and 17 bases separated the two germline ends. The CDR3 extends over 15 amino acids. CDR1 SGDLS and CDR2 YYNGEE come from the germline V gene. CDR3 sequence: CASSPTMAVSYGYTF. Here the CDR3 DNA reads TGTGCCAGCAGCCCTACTATGGCTGTTAGCTATGGCTACACCTTC.

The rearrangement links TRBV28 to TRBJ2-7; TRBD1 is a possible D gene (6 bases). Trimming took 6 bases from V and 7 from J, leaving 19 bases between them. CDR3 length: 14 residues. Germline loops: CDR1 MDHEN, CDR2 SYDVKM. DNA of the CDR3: TGTGCCAGCAGGCCCACGGGTGGGGGCGGAGAGCAGTACTTC. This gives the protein CASRPTGGGGEQYF.

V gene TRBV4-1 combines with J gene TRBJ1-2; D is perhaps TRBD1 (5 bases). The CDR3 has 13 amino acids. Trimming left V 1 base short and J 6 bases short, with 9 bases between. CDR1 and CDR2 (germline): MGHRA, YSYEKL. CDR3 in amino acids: CASSQVEGDGYTF. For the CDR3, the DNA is TGCGCCAGCAGCCAAGTTGAAGGGGATGGCTACACCTTC.

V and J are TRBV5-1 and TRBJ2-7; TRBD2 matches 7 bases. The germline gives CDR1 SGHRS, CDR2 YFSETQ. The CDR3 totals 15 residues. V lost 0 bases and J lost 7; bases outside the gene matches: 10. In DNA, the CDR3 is TGCGCCAGCAGCTTGGGGTGGGAGGGCCTGCGGGAGCAGTACTTC. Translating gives CASSLGWEGLREQYF.

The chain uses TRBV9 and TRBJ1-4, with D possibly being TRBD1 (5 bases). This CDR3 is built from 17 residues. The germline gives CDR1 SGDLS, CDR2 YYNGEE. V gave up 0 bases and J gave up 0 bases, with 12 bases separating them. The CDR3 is CASSVGAGIATNEKLFF. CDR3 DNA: TGTGCCAGCAGCGTAGGGGCAGGGATTGCAACTAATGAAAAACTGTTTTTT. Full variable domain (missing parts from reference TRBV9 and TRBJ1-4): DSGVTQTPKHLITATGQRVTLRCSPRSGDLSVYWYQQSLDQGLQFLIQYYNGEERAKGNILERFSAQQFPDLHSELNLSSLELGDSALYFCASSVGAGIATNEKLFFGSGTQLSVL.

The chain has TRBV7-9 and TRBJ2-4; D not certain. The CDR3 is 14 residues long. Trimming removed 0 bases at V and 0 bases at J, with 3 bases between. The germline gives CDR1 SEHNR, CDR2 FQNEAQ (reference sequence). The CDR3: CASSLALAKNIQYF. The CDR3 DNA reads TGTGCCAGCAGCTTAGCCCTAGCCAAAAACATTCAGTACTTC.

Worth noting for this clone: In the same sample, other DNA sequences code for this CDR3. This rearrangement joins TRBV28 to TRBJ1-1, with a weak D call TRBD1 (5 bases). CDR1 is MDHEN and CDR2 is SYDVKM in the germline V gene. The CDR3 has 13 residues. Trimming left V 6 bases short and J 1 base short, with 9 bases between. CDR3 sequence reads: CASSLGQNTEAFF. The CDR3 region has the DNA TGTGCCAGCAGCCTCGGACAGAACACTGAAGCTTTCTTT.

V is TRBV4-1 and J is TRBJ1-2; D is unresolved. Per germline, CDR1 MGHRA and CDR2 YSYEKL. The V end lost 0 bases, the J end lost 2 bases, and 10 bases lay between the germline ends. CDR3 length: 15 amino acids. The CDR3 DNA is TGCGCCAGCAGCCAAGAGAGCCAGGCGAACTATGGCTACACCTTC. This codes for CASSQESQANYGYTF.

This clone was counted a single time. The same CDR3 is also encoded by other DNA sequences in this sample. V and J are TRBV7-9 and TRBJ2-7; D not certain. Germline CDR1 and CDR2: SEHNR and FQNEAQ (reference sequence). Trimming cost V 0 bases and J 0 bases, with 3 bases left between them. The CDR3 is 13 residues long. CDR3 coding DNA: TGTGCCAGCAGCTTAGCCCTCTCCTACGAGCAGTACTTC. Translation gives CASSLALSYEQYF.

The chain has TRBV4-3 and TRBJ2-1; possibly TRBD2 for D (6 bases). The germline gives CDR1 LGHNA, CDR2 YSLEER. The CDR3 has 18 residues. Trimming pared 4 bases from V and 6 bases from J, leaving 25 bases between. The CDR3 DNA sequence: TGCGCCAGCAGCCCAGATGGCGGGATTATTTCCGGACTCAATGAGCAGTTCTTC. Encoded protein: CASSPDGGIISGLNEQFF.

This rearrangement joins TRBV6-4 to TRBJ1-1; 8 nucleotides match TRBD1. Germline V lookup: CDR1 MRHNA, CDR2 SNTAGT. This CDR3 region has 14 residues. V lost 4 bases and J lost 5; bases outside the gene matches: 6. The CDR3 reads CASSASQGDTEAFF. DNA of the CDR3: TGTGCCAGCAGTGCCTCACAGGGGGATACTGAAGCTTTCTTT.

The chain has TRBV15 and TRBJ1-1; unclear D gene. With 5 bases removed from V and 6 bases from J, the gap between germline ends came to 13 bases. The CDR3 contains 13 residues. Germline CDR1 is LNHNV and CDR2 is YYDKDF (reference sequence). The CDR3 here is CATSLGKESEAFF. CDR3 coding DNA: TGTGCCACCAGCCTAGGGAAGGAATCTGAAGCTTTCTTT.

This chain's CDR3 is CASRFAGSYEQYF. CDR3 bases: TGTGCCAGCAGATTCGCCGGCTCCTACGAGCAGTACTTC. The rearrangement uses TRBV28 and TRBJ2-7; D uncertain. Per the germline V gene, CDR1 is MDHEN and CDR2 is SYDVKM. The V and J ends lost 6 bases and 0 bases respectively, with 9 bases between them. This CDR3 region has 13 residues. Using reference TRBV28 and TRBJ2-7 for the parts outside the CDR3, the full variable domain is DVKVTQSSRYLVKRTGEKVFLECVQDMDHENMFWYRQDPGLGLRLIYFSYDVKMKEKGDIPEGYSVSREKKERFSLILESASTNQTSMYLCASRFAGSYEQYFGPGTRLTVT.

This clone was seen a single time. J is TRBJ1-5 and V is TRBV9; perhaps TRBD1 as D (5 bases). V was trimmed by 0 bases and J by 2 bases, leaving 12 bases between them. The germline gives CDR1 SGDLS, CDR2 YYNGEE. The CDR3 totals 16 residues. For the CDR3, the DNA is TGTGCCAGCAGCGTAGTGGGGCCCGGGGGCAATCAGCCCCAGCATTTT. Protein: CASSVVGPGGNQPQHF.

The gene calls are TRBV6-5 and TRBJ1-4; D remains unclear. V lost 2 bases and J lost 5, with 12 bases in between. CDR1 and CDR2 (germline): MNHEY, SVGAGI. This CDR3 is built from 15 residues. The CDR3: CASSYRSGPNEKLFF. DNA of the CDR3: TGTGCCAGCAGTTACAGGTCCGGACCGAATGAAAAACTGTTTTTT.

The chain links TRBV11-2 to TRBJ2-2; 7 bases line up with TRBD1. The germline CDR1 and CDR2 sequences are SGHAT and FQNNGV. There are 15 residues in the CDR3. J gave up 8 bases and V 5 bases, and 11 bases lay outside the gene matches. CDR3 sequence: CASSPNRGQRGELFF. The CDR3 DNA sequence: TGTGCCAGCAGCCCCAACAGGGGTCAGCGGGGGGAGCTGTTTTTT. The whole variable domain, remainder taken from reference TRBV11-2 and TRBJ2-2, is EAGVAQSPRYKIIEKRQSVAFWCNPISGHATLYWYQQILGQGPKLLIQFQNNGVVDDSQLPKDRFSAERLKGVDSTLKIQPAKLEDSAVYLCASSPNRGQRGELFFGEGSRLTVL.

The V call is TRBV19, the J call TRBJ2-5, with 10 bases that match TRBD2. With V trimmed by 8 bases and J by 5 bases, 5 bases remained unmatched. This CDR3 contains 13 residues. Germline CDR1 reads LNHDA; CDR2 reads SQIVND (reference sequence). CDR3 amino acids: CASGGLAIETQYF. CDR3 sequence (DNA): TGTGCCAGTGGGGGACTAGCGATCGAGACCCAGTACTTC.

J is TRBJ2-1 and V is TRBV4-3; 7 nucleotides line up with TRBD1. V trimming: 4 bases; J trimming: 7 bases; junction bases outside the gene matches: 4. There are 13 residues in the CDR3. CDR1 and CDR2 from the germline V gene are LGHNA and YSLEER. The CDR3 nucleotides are TGCGCCAGCAGCCTATTACAGGGGAATGAGCAGTTCTTC. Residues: CASSLLQGNEQFF.